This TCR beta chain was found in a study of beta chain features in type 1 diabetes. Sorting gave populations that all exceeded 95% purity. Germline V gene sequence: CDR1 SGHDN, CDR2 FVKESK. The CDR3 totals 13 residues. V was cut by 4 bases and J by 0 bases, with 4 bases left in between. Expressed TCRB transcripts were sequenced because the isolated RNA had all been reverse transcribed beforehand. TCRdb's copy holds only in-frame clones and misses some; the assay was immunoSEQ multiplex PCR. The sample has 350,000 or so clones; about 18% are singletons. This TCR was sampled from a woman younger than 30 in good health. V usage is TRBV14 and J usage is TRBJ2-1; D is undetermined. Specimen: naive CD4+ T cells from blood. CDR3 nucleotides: TGTGCCAGCAGCCCCCTCTCCTACAATGAGCAGTTCTTC. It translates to CASSPLSYNEQFF.